This T cell receptor (beta chain) originates from a study of T cells in pancreatic ductal adenocarcinoma. Surgery without prior neoadjuvant therapy was the treatment of the selected pancreatic ductal adenocarcinoma patients. Study results and caveats: Results skew toward the minority of patients with early-stage disease. Compared with tumor, blood showed more total productive templates and about 8-fold more clonotypes. Mean clonality was approximately 0.1 in tumors and roughly 0.072 in blood, not significantly different.

Clones were read by immunoSEQ multiplex PCR, and TCRdb kept only the in-frame ones, dropping some. The sample carries roughly 16,000 clones, under 95% recorded once. On this clone: Antigen unknown.

J was trimmed by 3 bases and V by 0 bases; bases with no gene match: 3. The CDR3 has 15 residues. Germline loops: CDR1 SGHNT, CDR2 YYREEE (reference sequence). The sample comprised PBMCs. This clonotype was obtained from a human donor with pancreatic ductal adenocarcinoma. The chain employs TRBV5-4 and TRBJ2-4; TRBD1 agrees at 7 bases. DNA of the CDR3: TGTGCCAGCAGCTTGGCCGCAGGGGGCAAAAACATTCAGTACTTC. This encodes CASSLAAGGKNIQYF.